Listed below are T cell receptor beta chains from one sample, sequenced in a study of T cell responses to AZD1222 COVID-19 vaccine. Sequenced by immunoSEQ multiplex PCR; TCRdb stores in-frame clones only, minus some. The sample shows 120,000 or so clones, about nine tenths of them seen only once. Sequencing used peripheral blood, obtained on day 0 of AZD1222 vaccination. The receptors here all came from an adult in good health. Both conserved end residues are part of each CDR3. The order of the fields is D gene, J gene, clone size, V gene, CDR3 protein, CDR3 DNA. D genes are given only for firm matches. Size is omitted from some rows. Given values are once, few, many or a class for expanded clones.

.	TRBJ1-4	.	TRBV27	CASSLRLGVEKLFF	TGTGCCAGCAGCCTTAGACTGGGTGTAGAAAAACTGTTTTTT
.	TRBJ1-5	.	TRBV18	CASSQIPGAPQHF	TGTGCCAGCTCCCAAATCCCGGGGGCGCCCCAGCATTTT
.	TRBJ2-5	.	TRBV19	CASSIGSREETQYF	TGTGCCAGTAGTATAGGGTCCAGGGAAGAGACCCAGTACTTC
TRBD1	TRBJ1-5	once	TRBV5-6	CASSLGTGLKQPQHF	TGTGCCAGCAGCTTGGGGACAGGGCTAAAACAGCCCCAGCATTTT
.	TRBJ2-2	.	TRBV6-2/TRBV6-3	CASSQMVEGVGELFF	TGTGCCAGCAGTCAAATGGTGGAGGGAGTGGGGGAGCTGTTTTTT
.	TRBJ2-7	.	TRBV4-3	CASSQWVSNEQYF	TGCGCCAGCAGCCAATGGGTATCGAACGAGCAGTACTTC
.	TRBJ2-5	few	TRBV7-8	CASSRGPSGETQYF	TGTGCCAGCAGCCGGGGCCCCTCGGGGGAGACCCAGTACTTC
.	TRBJ1-1	.	TRBV27	CASRSPGSASEAFF	TGTGCCAGCAGGTCCCCGGGATCAGCGAGTGAAGCTTTCTTT
.	TRBJ2-1	.	TRBV7-7	CASSLGEGGYNEQFF	TGTGCCAGCAGCTTAGGAGAGGGAGGTTACAATGAGCAGTTCTTC
.	TRBJ1-1	once	TRBV6-2/TRBV6-3	CASSYWTSREAFF	TGTGCCAGCAGTTATTGGACCTCAAGGGAAGCTTTCTTT
TRBD1	TRBJ2-7	.	TRBV4-1	CASSQPGQSYEQYF	TGCGCCAGCAGCCAGCCGGGACAGAGCTACGAGCAGTACTTC
.	TRBJ2-3	.	TRBV9	CASSAGISTDTQYF	TGTGCCAGCAGCGCGGGGATCAGCACAGATACGCAGTATTTT
.	TRBJ2-7	.	TRBV6-5	CASSYGQLNYEQYF	TGTGCCAGCAGTTACGGGCAGTTGAACTACGAGCAGTACTTC
.	TRBJ1-1	.	TRBV24-1	CANAGTLNTEAFF	TGTGCCAACGCAGGGACCTTGAACACTGAAGCTTTCTTT
TRBD1	TRBJ1-3	.	TRBV9	CASSTTGALSGNTIYF	TGTGCCAGCAGCACCACAGGGGCCCTCTCTGGAAACACCATATATTTT
.	TRBJ2-5	.	TRBV7-8	CASSRRTGQETQYF	TGTGCCAGCAGCCGCCGAACAGGCCAAGAGACCCAGTACTTC
.	TRBJ2-7	.	TRBV4-3	CASSQDRSRGGEQYF	TGCGCCAGCAGCCAAGATCGGTCGCGAGGGGGCGAGCAGTACTTC
.	TRBJ1-1	.	TRBV12-5	CASGPRHEAFF	TGTGCTAGTGGTCCGCGACACGAAGCTTTCTTT
.	TRBJ2-7	.	TRBV27	CASSGQPYYEQYF	TGTGCCAGCAGTGGACAACCTTATTACGAGCAGTACTTC
TRBD1	TRBJ1-4	.	TRBV19	CASSIGTGPNEKLFF	TGTGCCAGTAGTATCGGGACAGGCCCAAATGAAAAACTGTTTTTT
.	TRBJ2-3	.	TRBV11-2	CASSAGTGGWDTQYF	TGTGCCAGCAGCGCAGGGACTGGGGGGTGGGATACGCAGTATTTT
TRBD1	TRBJ2-3	once	TRBV5-8	CASSLPGQGTDTQYF	TGTGCCAGCAGCTTGCCGGGACAGGGCACAGATACGCAGTATTTT
.	TRBJ2-3	.	TRBV5-6	CASTARRSPQYF	TGTGCCAGCACCGCCCGGCGGAGCCCGCAGTATTTT
TRBD2	TRBJ2-5	.	TRBV2	CAGELGGKGTQYF	TGTGCCGGAGAGTTGGGGGGGAAGGGGACCCAGTACTTC
.	TRBJ1-1	.	TRBV5-6	CASSLEGTEAFF	TGTGCCAGCAGCTTGGAGGGGACTGAAGCTTTCTTT
.	TRBJ1-6	.	TRBV7-9	CASARPGSNSPLHF	TGTGCCAGCGCGCGCCCAGGGAGTAATTCACCCCTCCACTTT
.	TRBJ2-7	.	TRBV5-5	CASSLVGHISYEQYF	TGTGCCAGCAGCTTGGTAGGACACATATCCTACGAGCAGTACTTC
.	TRBJ1-3	.	TRBV29-1	CSVTATSGNTIYF	TGCAGCGTAACAGCGACCTCTGGAAACACCATATATTTT
.	TRBJ2-2	once	TRBV14	CASSQDTTGELFF	TGTGCCAGCAGCCAAGATACAACCGGGGAGCTGTTTTTT
.	TRBJ2-1	.	TRBV2	CASSEVGGGINEQFF	TGTGCCAGCAGTGAAGTAGGGGGGGGGATCAATGAGCAGTTCTTC
TRBD2	TRBJ2-1	once	TRBV7-9	CASSSNPSGHNNEQFF	TGTGCCAGCAGCTCCAACCCTAGCGGGCACAACAATGAGCAGTTCTTC
TRBD1	TRBJ2-7	.	TRBV19	CASSMDFTGTGSHEQYF	TGTGCCAGTAGTATGGATTTTACCGGGACAGGGAGCCACGAGCAGTACTTC
.	TRBJ2-1	once	TRBV4-1	CASSQLAGDSSSYNEQFF	TGCGCCAGCAGCCAATTGGCAGGGGACTCGAGCTCCTACAATGAGCAGTTCTTC
TRBD1	TRBJ1-2	.	TRBV4-3	CASSQTGTGTYGYTF	TGCGCCAGCAGCCAAACCGGGACAGGAACCTATGGCTACACCTTC
.	TRBJ1-5	.	TRBV24-1	CATSDLSDYSNQPQHF	TGTGCCACCAGTGATTTATCCGATTATAGCAATCAGCCCCAGCATTTT
.	TRBJ1-3	.	TRBV6-1	CASSENVGSGNTIYF	TGTGCCAGCAGTGAAAACGTGGGCTCTGGAAACACCATATATTTT
.	TRBJ1-5	.	TRBV9	CASSPSEGRQPQHF	TGTGCCAGCAGCCCGTCGGAGGGAAGGCAGCCCCAGCATTTT
.	TRBJ2-3	.	TRBV15	CATSRGAQVRTDTQYF	TGTGCCACCAGCCGCGGGGCTCAAGTTCGCACAGATACGCAGTATTTT
.	TRBJ2-7	.	TRBV6-5	CASSYTGTKLYEQYF	TGTGCCAGCAGTTACACCGGGACAAAGCTGTACGAGCAGTACTTC
TRBD2	TRBJ2-2	few	TRBV30	CAWSEREWLAGGPGELFF	TGTGCCTGGAGTGAGAGGGAGTGGCTAGCGGGTGGACCCGGGGAGCTGTTTTTT
.	TRBJ1-6	.	TRBV5-1	CASSLTGWDSPLHF	TGCGCCAGCAGCTTGACAGGCTGGGATTCACCCCTCCACTTT
TRBD1	TRBJ1-2	.	TRBV20-1	CSAYLGQALTF	TGCAGTGCCTACCTAGGACAGGCGCTTACCTTC
TRBD1	TRBJ2-7	.	TRBV12-5	CASGADRVSYEQYF	TGTGCTAGTGGAGCAGACAGGGTCAGCTACGAGCAGTACTTC
TRBD1	TRBJ1-1	.	TRBV14	CASSRNRDRGSKAEAFF	TGTGCCAGCAGCCGTAACCGGGACAGGGGGTCAAAGGCTGAAGCTTTCTTT
TRBD2	TRBJ2-3	.	TRBV7-8	CASSITSGGAGDTQYF	TGTGCCAGCAGCATAACTAGCGGGGGGGCCGGAGATACGCAGTATTTT
.	TRBJ2-3	few	TRBV10-1	CASSESSGDTQYF	TGCGCCAGCAGTGAGTCGTCGGGAGATACGCAGTATTTT
TRBD1	TRBJ1-5	.	TRBV10-2	CASSETGGVQPQHF	TGCGCCAGCAGTGAGACAGGGGGCGTTCAGCCCCAGCATTTT
.	TRBJ2-7	.	TRBV11-2	CASSFGGTSSEQYF	TGTGCCAGCAGCTTTGGGGGGACCAGCTCCGAGCAGTACTTC
.	TRBJ1-5	.	TRBV19	CASSITGYGNQPQHF	TGTGCCAGTAGTATTACAGGGTACGGCAATCAGCCCCAGCATTTT
TRBD2	TRBJ2-2	.	TRBV2	CASGLGGGATTGELFF	TGTGCCAGCGGTCTCGGCGGGGGGGCTACCACCGGGGAGCTGTTTTTT
.	TRBJ1-1	.	TRBV5-5	CASSLGGINTEAFF	TGTGCCAGCAGCTTGGGGGGGATCAACACTGAAGCTTTCTTT